These 31 T cell receptor beta chains came from one sample sequenced in a study of identical twins. TCRdb processed the 5' RACE reads anew with MiXCR; each CDR3 protein has one entry. The repertoire has under 900,000 distinct CDR3 sequences, 15% to 20% of them found once; the top ten carry around 13%. The same data also went into a second study, on T cells expressing NK-cell markers.

Sequenced input: PBMCs. The receptors here all came from a woman aged 18 to 35 in good health.

This clonotype was observed a few times. The genes are TRBV9 and TRBJ1-2; 9 bases align to TRBD1. Trimming at V came to 6 bases and at J to 7 bases, leaving 10 bases not matched to a gene. CDR1 and CDR2 (germline): SGDLS, YYNGEE. CDR3 length: 14 residues. CDR3 DNA sequence: TGTGCCAGCAAAAATTCCGAGACAGGGGGTGGCTACACCTTC. It codes for CASKNSETGGGYTF.

The rearrangement links TRBV6-1 to TRBJ2-7; TRBD2 agrees at 12 bases. Trimming at V came to 10 bases and at J to 2 bases, leaving 3 bases not matched to a gene. The CDR3 has 13 amino acids. Germline V lookup: CDR1 MNHNS, CDR2 SASEGT. The chain's CDR3 is CATRLAGAYEQYF. DNA of the CDR3: TGTGCCACCCGACTAGCGGGAGCCTACGAGCAGTACTTC.

J is TRBJ1-1 and V is TRBV3-1, with D possibly being TRBD1 (6 bases). V lost 1 base and J lost 7, with 25 bases in between. Germline CDR1 and CDR2: LGHDT and YNNKEL (reference sequence). The CDR3 is 18 amino acids. CDR3 coding DNA: TGTGCCAGCAGCCAAGTCGGTGGATGGGGGGCAGGCTCTGGTGAAGCTTTCTTT. Its protein product is CASSQVGGWGAGSGEAFF.

This clonotype has more than one count but fewer than ten. J is TRBJ1-1 and V is TRBV10-2, with D perhaps TRBD1 (5 bases). Trimming took off 4 bases at V and 4 bases at J, with 16 bases between the two ends. CDR1 is WSHSY, CDR2 SAAADI, per germline. This CDR3 spans 15 amino acids. This CDR3 reads CASSVGAGAATEAFF. In nucleotides, the CDR3 is TGCGCCAGCAGTGTAGGGGCGGGCGCGGCCACTGAAGCTTTCTTT.

The chain employs TRBV4-3 and TRBJ2-5; the match to TRBD2 covers 8 bases. V was clipped by 1 base and J by 4 bases; unmatched bases: 5. The CDR3 runs to 15 residues. Germline V CDR1 and CDR2: LGHNA, YSLEER. This CDR3 is CASSQAPREGETQYF. CDR3 sequence (DNA): TGCGCCAGCAGCCAAGCCCCTCGGGAGGGAGAGACCCAGTACTTC.

This clonotype came up a few times. V usage is TRBV27 and J usage is TRBJ2-7; TRBD2 aligns across 10 bases. Germline V gene lookup returns CDR1 MNHEY and CDR2 SMNVEV (reference sequence). The CDR3 contains 14 residues. V shed 5 bases and J 2 bases; nucleotides not matched to a gene: 3. CDR3 nucleotides: TGTGCCAGCAGTCTAGCGGGAGACACCTACGAGCAGTACTTC. Amino acids: CASSLAGDTYEQYF.

This clonotype was detected only a few times. The chain has TRBV6-4 and TRBJ1-2, with D unclear. Germline-derived CDR1 and CDR2 are MRHNA and SNTAGT. The CDR3 is 17 residues long. V shed 0 bases and J shed 5 bases, with 19 bases lying between them. As DNA, the CDR3 is TGTGCCAGCAGTGACTCATTCGGTTGGCCTCCGTTTTATGGCTACACCTTC. Translating gives CASSDSFGWPPFYGYTF.

This clonotype was picked up a small number of times. This chain links TRBV27 with TRBJ2-1, with 12 positions matching TRBD2. CDR1 MNHEY and CDR2 SMNVEV come from the germline V gene (reference sequence). After removal of 5 bases from V and 7 bases from J, the junction contained 18 bases not matched to a gene. The CDR3 runs 19 residues. The CDR3 sequence: CASSVETSGRVMKRNEQFF. The CDR3 nucleotides are TGTGCCAGCAGTGTAGAGACTAGCGGGAGAGTAATGAAGAGGAATGAGCAGTTCTTC.

This chain connects TRBV20-1 to TRBJ2-7; either TRBD1 or TRBD2 may supply D (5 bases each). The CDR3 totals 13 residues. Between the trimmed V and J ends, which lost 3 bases and 5 bases, there was a span of 14 bases. The germline V gene encodes CDR1 DFQATT and CDR2 SNEGSKA (reference sequence). The CDR3 spells CSASRGAAHEQYF. In DNA form, the CDR3 reads TGCAGTGCTAGTAGGGGAGCGGCCCACGAGCAGTACTTC.

This clonotype has more than one count but fewer than ten. The CDR3: CSAPSWGTNEKLFF. In nucleotides, the CDR3 is TGCAGTGCTCCAAGCTGGGGAACTAATGAAAAACTGTTTTTT. V gene TRBV20-1 combines with J gene TRBJ1-4; D unresolved. CDR3 size: 14 residues. Trimming cost V 5 bases and J 1 base, with 11 bases left between them. Per the germline V gene, CDR1 is DFQATT and CDR2 is SNEGSKA (reference sequence).

Only a few counts were recorded for this clonotype. The J gene is TRBJ2-7, the V gene TRBV19; 11 nucleotides agree with TRBD2. The V gene's germline CDR1 is LNHDA and CDR2 SQIVND (reference sequence). The CDR3 contains 16 residues. After removal of 5 bases from V and 3 bases from J, the junction contained 9 bases not matched to a gene. The CDR3 DNA is TGTGCCAGTAGTGCGAAGGGACTAGCGGCGGACTACGAGCAGTACTTC. Translation gives CASSAKGLAADYEQYF.

This clonotype was seen more than once but under ten times. The chain combines TRBV29-1 with TRBJ1-1; no clear D gene. This CDR3 contains 15 residues. From germline, CDR1 is SQVTM and CDR2 ANQGSEA. Trimming stripped 4 bases from V and 0 bases from J, with 15 bases between. The CDR3 region has the DNA TGCAGCGTTGTACGATACACAGTAATGAACACTGAAGCTTTCTTT. It codes for CSVVRYTVMNTEAFF.

The V call is TRBV5-6, the J call TRBJ2-1; no clear D. This CDR3 contains 14 residues. Trimming left V 2 bases short and J 0 bases short, with 6 bases between. Germline lookup yields CDR1 SGHDT and CDR2 YYEEEE. This chain's CDR3 is CASSFLSSYNEQFF. For the CDR3, the DNA is TGTGCCAGCAGCTTTCTGAGCTCCTACAATGAGCAGTTCTTC. The full variable domain, with the rest looked up from reference TRBV5-6 and TRBJ2-1, is DAGVTQSPTHLIKTRGQQVTLRCSPKSGHDTVSWYQQALGQGPQFIFQYYEEEERQRGNFPDRFSGHQFPNYSSELNVNALLLGDSALYLCASSFLSSYNEQFFGPGTRLTVL.

This clonotype is a singleton in its sample. The chain combines TRBV6-2 or TRBV6-3 with TRBJ2-5, with D hard to call. Germline V lookup: CDR1 MNHEY, CDR2 SVGEGT. The CDR3 length is 14 residues. V gave up 6 bases and J gave up 2 bases, with 13 bases separating them. CDR3 coding DNA: TGTGCCAGCAGACTACTATCGAGGCAAGAGACCCAGTACTTC. Translation: CASRLLSRQETQYF.

The table lists this clonotype with a few counts. The chain is built from TRBV12-3 or TRBV12-4 and TRBJ2-1, with TRBD2 identical over 12 bases. After removal of 4 bases from V and 6 bases from J, the junction contained 7 bases not matched to a gene. The CDR3 length is 16 residues. The CDR3 sequence is CASSSPTSGGINEQFF. In nucleotides, the CDR3 is TGTGCCAGCAGTTCCCCAACTAGCGGGGGGATCAATGAGCAGTTCTTC.

The V and J genes are TRBV5-6 and TRBJ2-7; D might be TRBD2 (5 bases). The CDR3 runs to 15 residues. Trimming took 4 bases from V and 6 from J, leaving 20 bases between them. Germline V lookup: CDR1 SGHDT, CDR2 YYEEEE. CDR3 protein: CASSGLRGPRGEQYF. The CDR3 DNA reads as TGTGCCAGCAGCGGACTTCGAGGACCTCGAGGCGAGCAGTACTTC. The full variable domain, its missing parts supplied by reference TRBV5-6 and TRBJ2-7, is DAGVTQSPTHLIKTRGQQVTLRCSPKSGHDTVSWYQQALGQGPQFIFQYYEEEERQRGNFPDRFSGHQFPNYSSELNVNALLLGDSALYLCASSGLRGPRGEQYFGPGTRLTVT.

The chain joins TRBV11-1 to TRBJ2-1, with 8 bases that match TRBD2. Looked up from germline, CDR1 is SGHAT and CDR2 is FQDESV (reference sequence). The CDR3 is made up of 15 amino acids. V trimming: 1 base; J trimming: 7 bases; junction bases outside the gene matches: 6. CDR3 loop: CASSLELADFNEQFF. As DNA, the CDR3 is TGTGCCAGCAGCTTAGAACTAGCGGACTTTAATGAGCAGTTCTTC.

This clonotype was seen a single time. CDR3 bases: TGCGCCAGCAGCCAAGGAGGACAGGGAAGAGGGGATACGCAGTATTTT. This translates into CASSQGGQGRGDTQYF. This chain links TRBV4-1 with TRBJ2-3; 8 positions agree with TRBD1. In germline, CDR1 is MGHRA, CDR2 YSYEKL. CDR3 length equals 16 residues. The trim removed 1 base at V and 6 bases at J, leaving 9 bases unmatched.

This clonotype was detected only once. Here the CDR3 omits its conserved ending phenylalanine or tryptophan, so a read error is the likely source. The V gene is TRBV9, the J gene TRBJ2-1, with no clear D. This CDR3 has 12 residues. Germline CDR1 reads SGDLS; CDR2 reads YYNGEE. Trimming removed 0 bases from V and 8 bases from J, with 6 bases in between. The CDR3 is CASSVAGDEQFL. The CDR3 DNA sequence: TGTGCCAGCAGCGTAGCAGGTGATGAGCAGTTCTTA.

The V gene is TRBV5-1, the J gene TRBJ2-1, with TRBD1 matching over 8 bases. Germline V gives CDR1 SGHRS, CDR2 YFSETQ. CDR3 length: 15 amino acids. V shed 4 bases, J shed 7 bases, and the junction held 10 bases outside the gene matches. CDR3 DNA sequence: TGCGCCAGCAGCCTTGGACAGGGTTGGAGTAATGAGCAGTTCTTC. Its translation: CASSLGQGWSNEQFF.

This clonotype occurred a few times. This sequence joins TRBV25-1 and TRBJ2-5, with TRBD1 matching 10 bases. Germline V gives CDR1 MGHDK, CDR2 SYGVNS. This CDR3 region has 14 residues. Trimming at V came to 9 bases and at J to 3 bases, leaving 7 bases not matched to a gene. The CDR3, as DNA: TGTGCCAGAACCGGGACAGGGGAAGAAGAGACCCAGTACTTC. Translating gives CARTGTGEEETQYF.

This clonotype was detected only a few times. The CDR3 DNA reads as TGTGCCAGCAGCCAAGACGGGGAAAAACTGTTTTTT. It specifies CASSQDGEKLFF. The V gene is TRBV14, the J gene TRBJ1-4; D not certain. Trimming took off 0 bases at V and 8 bases at J, with 4 bases between the two ends. Germline V gene sequence: CDR1 SGHDN, CDR2 FVKESK. This CDR3 comprises 12 residues.

V and J are TRBV7-2 and TRBJ1-1; D call uncertain. V lost 1 base and J 1 base, leaving 10 bases between the germline ends. The CDR3 loop spans 15 amino acids. The germline CDR1 and CDR2 sequences are SGHTA and FQGNSA. The CDR3 bases are TGTGCCAGCAGCTTAGTCGAACTGGGGAACACTGAAGCTTTCTTT. The encoded protein is CASSLVELGNTEAFF.

There are a few counts of this clonotype. The chain links TRBV19 to TRBJ2-1; 9 bases match TRBD2. This CDR3 comprises 19 residues. The V gene end was trimmed by 5 bases and the J gene end by 0 bases; junction bases not matched to a gene: 14. Germline V CDR1 and CDR2: LNHDA, SQIVND (reference sequence). CDR3 DNA sequence: TGTGCCAGTAGTTCGGTCCGTAGCGGGGGTTACTACTCCTACAATGAGCAGTTCTTC. Amino acids: CASSSVRSGGYYSYNEQFF.

The J gene is TRBJ2-5, the V gene TRBV20-1; 7 positions agree with TRBD2. The CDR3 is 15 residues long. V lost 6 bases and J lost 0; bases outside the gene matches: 10. CDR1 is DFQATT, CDR2 SNEGSKA, per germline (reference sequence). The CDR3 nucleotides are TGCAGTGCGGCTGCAGCGGGGAGGTACCAAGAGACCCAGTACTTC. Translated: CSAAAAGRYQETQYF.

This sequence joins TRBV27 and TRBJ2-3; 9 positions match TRBD1. J was trimmed by 7 bases and V by 4 bases; bases with no gene match: 6. Germline CDR1 reads MNHEY; CDR2 reads SMNVEV (reference sequence). There are 14 residues in the CDR3. CDR3 loop: CASSWGTGLYTQYF. The CDR3 coding sequence is TGTGCCAGCAGTTGGGGGACAGGGTTGTATACGCAGTATTTT.

This clonotype has only a few counts. This chain's CDR3 is CASSSSGFVREQYF. As DNA, the CDR3 is TGTGCCAGCAGTTCATCAGGGTTTGTTCGCGAGCAGTACTTC. The chain is built from TRBV6-2 or TRBV6-3 and TRBJ2-7, with D possibly TRBD1 on 5 matching bases. Trimming removed 4 bases at V and 6 bases at J, with 16 bases between. The CDR3 contains 14 residues. Germline V gene lookup returns CDR1 MNHEY and CDR2 SVGEGT.

V and J are TRBV6-1 and TRBJ1-1; 10 positions match TRBD1. Germline V gene data show CDR1 as MNHNS and CDR2 as SASEGT. The CDR3 has 14 residues. V trimming: 7 bases; J trimming: 7 bases; junction bases outside the gene matches: 9. The CDR3, as DNA: TGTGCCAGCAAATTGTGGGACAGGGGAGTTGAAGCTTTCTTT. This encodes CASKLWDRGVEAFF.

V gene TRBV20-1 combines with J gene TRBJ1-1; D is possibly TRBD1 (5 bases). Trimming took off 7 bases at V and 3 bases at J, with 15 bases between the two ends. The CDR3 spans 13 residues. The V gene's germline CDR1 is DFQATT and CDR2 SNEGSKA (reference sequence). CDR3 sequence: CSGPRGGHTEAFF. The CDR3 DNA reads as TGCAGTGGCCCCCGGGGGGGACACACTGAAGCTTTCTTT.

The chain has TRBV6-2 or TRBV6-3 and TRBJ1-6; D uncertain. CDR3 length: 14 amino acids. Trimming left V 6 bases short and J 7 bases short, with 13 bases between. Germline assignment: CDR1 MNHEY and CDR2 SVGEGT. As DNA, the CDR3 is TGTGCCAGCAGAATCGAGTCGGGGAATTCACCCCTCCACTTT. This gives the protein CASRIESGNSPLHF.

The chain couples TRBV5-1 to TRBJ1-1; D remains unclear. CDR1 and CDR2 from the germline V gene are SGHRS and YFSETQ. V dropped 7 bases and J dropped 4 bases, with 20 bases sitting between them. This CDR3 is 15 amino acids long. DNA for the CDR3: TGCGCCAGCCACACCTCCCAGGCGCCCGGCACTGAAGCTTTCTTT. Translated, it gives CASHTSQAPGTEAFF.